The text below deals with one T cell receptor beta chain. It is unclear where the CDR3 begins or ends on the DNA, so no DNA is shown, and the CDR3 is as TCRdb lists it. Over several immunoSEQ plates, each subset's genomic DNA was distributed in even portions. Sequencing used immunoSEQ multiplex PCR; TCRdb keeps in-frame clones, though not all of them. The sample lists about 600,000 clones, roughly 98% occurring once. A total of 13 residues make up the CDR3, ends included. Germline V CDR1 and CDR2: SGHAT, FQNNGV. This entry is derived from a study of shared clonotypes between healthy human individuals. Naive CD8 cells comprised CD45RO-negative, CCR7-positively selected cells, excluding terminally differentiated effector memory CD45RA+ cells.

V and J are TRBV11-2 and TRBJ2-1; the D segment call TRBD2 is taken from the table without a DNA check. The receptor comes from a man aged 30-40 years in good health. Sequenced input: naive CD8+ T cells sorted from blood. The CDR3 reads CASSFGSGTVWFF.